These 3 T cell receptor beta chains share one sample of origin, sequenced in a study of siplizumab effects on memory and regulatory T cells. Repertoires were generated with immunoSEQ multiplex PCR, while TCRdb's copy carries only in-frame clones and drops some. In the table there are some 73,000 clones, roughly 93% of which are singletons. Source material: CD8+ T cells sorted from blood. These TCRs come from a human donor in good health.

The V and J genes are TRBV7-3 and TRBJ1-1; D gene uncertain. In germline, CDR1 is SGHTA, CDR2 FQGTGA. The germline V and J ends were trimmed by 5 bases and 6 bases, with 13 bases remaining between them. This CDR3 comprises 13 residues. CDR3 DNA: TGTGCCAGCAGCCCTGGAGGGTTGCCTGAAGCTTTCTTT. It is translated as CASSPGGLPEAFF.

The chain carries TRBV5-6 and TRBJ1-2; 7 nucleotides match TRBD1. The ends lost 5 bases at V and 9 bases at J; junction bases unmatched: 13. The CDR3 length is 14 residues. Looked up from germline, CDR1 is SGHDT and CDR2 is YYEEEE. The CDR3 is CASRSAGTAIRYTF. CDR3 DNA: TGTGCCAGCAGATCTGCCGGGACAGCAATCCGCTACACCTTC.

The V and J genes are TRBV29-1 and TRBJ2-5; 11 bases line up with TRBD2. Germline CDR1 and CDR2: SQVTM and ANQGSEA. This CDR3 spans 13 amino acids. V lost 7 bases to trimming and J lost 4 bases; unmatched junction nucleotides: 5. The CDR3 coding sequence is TGCAGCGCCCGTAGCGGGGGGGGAGAGACCCAGTACTTC. Translating gives CSARSGGGETQYF.